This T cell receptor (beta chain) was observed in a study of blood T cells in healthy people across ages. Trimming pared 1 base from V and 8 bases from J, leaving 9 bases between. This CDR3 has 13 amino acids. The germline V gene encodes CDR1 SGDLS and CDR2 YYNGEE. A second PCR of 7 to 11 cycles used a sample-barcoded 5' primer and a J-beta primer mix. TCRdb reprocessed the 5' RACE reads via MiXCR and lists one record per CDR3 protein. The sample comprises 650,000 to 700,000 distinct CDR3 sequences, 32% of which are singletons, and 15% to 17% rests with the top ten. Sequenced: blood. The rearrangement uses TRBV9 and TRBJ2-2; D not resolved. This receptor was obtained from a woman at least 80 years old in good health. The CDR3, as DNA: TGTGCCAGCAGCGTAATGTCCTCGGGGGAGCTGTTTTTT. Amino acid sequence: CASSVMSSGELFF. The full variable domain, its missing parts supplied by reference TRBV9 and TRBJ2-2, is DSGVTQTPKHLITATGQRVTLRCSPRSGDLSVYWYQQSLDQGLQFLIQYYNGEERAKGNILERFSAQQFPDLHSELNLSSLELGDSALYFCASSVMSSGELFFGEGSRLTVL.